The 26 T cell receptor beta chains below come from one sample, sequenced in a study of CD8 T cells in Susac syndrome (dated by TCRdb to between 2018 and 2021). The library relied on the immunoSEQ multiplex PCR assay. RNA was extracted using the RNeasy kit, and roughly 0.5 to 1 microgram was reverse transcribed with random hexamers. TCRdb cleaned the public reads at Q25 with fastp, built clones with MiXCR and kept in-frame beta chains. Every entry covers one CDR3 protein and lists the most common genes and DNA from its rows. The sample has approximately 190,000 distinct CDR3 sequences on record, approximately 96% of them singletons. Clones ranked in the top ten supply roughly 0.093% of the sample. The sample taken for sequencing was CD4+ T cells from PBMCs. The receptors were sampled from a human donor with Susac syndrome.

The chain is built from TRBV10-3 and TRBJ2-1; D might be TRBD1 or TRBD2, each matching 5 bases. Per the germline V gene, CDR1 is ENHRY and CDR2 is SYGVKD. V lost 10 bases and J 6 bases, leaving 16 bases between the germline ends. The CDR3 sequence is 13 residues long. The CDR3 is CATTPRGPNEQFF. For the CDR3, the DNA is TGTGCCACTACCCCCCGGGGACCCAATGAGCAGTTCTTC.

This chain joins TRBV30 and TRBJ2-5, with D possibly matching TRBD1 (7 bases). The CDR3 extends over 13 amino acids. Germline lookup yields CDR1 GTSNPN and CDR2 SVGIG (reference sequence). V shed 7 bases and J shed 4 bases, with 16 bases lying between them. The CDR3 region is CASSQGRGETQYF. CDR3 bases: TGTGCCTCGTCACAGGGGCGGGGAGAGACCCAGTACTTC.

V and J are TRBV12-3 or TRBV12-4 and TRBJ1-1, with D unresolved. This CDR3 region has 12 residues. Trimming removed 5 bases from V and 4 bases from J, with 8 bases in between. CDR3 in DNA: TGTGCCAGCAGTGCGTTGGGCACTGAAGCTTTCTTT. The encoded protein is CASSALGTEAFF.

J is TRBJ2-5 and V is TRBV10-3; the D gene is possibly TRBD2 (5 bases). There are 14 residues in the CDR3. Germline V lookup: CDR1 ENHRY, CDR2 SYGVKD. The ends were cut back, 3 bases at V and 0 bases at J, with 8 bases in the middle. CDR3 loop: CAISDGDNQETQYF. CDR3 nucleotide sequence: TGTGCCATCAGTGACGGGGATAACCAAGAGACCCAGTACTTC.

The CDR3 sequence: CSASDRGGAYGYTF. Written as DNA, the CDR3 is TGCAGTGCTAGCGACCGTGGAGGGGCCTATGGCTACACCTTC. The chain carries TRBV20-1 and TRBJ1-2, with D perhaps matching TRBD1 (5 bases). The V and J ends lost 3 bases and 4 bases respectively, with 15 bases between them. Germline V lookup: CDR1 DFQATT, CDR2 SNEGSKA (reference sequence). This CDR3 is built from 14 residues.

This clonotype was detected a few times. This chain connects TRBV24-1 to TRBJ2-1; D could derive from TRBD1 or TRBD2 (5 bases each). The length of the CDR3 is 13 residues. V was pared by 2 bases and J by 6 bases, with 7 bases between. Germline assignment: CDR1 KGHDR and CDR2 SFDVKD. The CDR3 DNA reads TGTGCCACCAGTGATTGGGGGAGCAATGAGCAGTTCTTC. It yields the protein CATSDWGSNEQFF.

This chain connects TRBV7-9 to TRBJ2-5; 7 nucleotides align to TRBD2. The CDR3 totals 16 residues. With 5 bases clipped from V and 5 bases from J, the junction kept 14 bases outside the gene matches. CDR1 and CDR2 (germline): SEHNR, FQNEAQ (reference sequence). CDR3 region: CASSPRTSPYGETQYF. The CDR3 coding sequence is TGTGCCAGCAGCCCCCGGACTAGTCCCTACGGGGAGACCCAGTACTTC.

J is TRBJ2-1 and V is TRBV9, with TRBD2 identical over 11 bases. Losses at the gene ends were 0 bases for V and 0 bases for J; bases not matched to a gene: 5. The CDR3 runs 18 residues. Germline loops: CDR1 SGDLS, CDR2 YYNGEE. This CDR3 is CASSVVASGGSSYNEQFF. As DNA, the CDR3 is TGTGCCAGCAGCGTAGTAGCTAGCGGGGGGAGCTCCTACAATGAGCAGTTCTTC.

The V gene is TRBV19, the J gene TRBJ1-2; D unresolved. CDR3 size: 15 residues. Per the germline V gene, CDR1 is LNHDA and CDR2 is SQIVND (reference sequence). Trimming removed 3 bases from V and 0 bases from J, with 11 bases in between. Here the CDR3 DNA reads TGTGCCAGTAGTATCGTTACCGGAGCTAACTATGGCTACACCTTC. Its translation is CASSIVTGANYGYTF.

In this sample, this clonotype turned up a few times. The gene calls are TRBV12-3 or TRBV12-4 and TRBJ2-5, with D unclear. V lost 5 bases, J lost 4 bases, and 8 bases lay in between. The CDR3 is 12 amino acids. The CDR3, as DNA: TGTGCCAGCAGTCTCAATATAGAGACCCAGTACTTC. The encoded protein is CASSLNIETQYF.

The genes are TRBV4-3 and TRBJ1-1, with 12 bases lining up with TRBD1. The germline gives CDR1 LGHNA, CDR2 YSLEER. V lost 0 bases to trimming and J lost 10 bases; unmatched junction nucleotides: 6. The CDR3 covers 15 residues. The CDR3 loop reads CASSQDPGQGARAFF. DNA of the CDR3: TGCGCCAGCAGCCAAGATCCGGGACAGGGGGCGAGAGCTTTCTTT.

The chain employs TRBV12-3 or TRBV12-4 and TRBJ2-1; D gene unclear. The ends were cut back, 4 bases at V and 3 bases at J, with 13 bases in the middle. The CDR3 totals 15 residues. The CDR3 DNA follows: TGTGCCAGCAGTTCGGGTAGACGGTTCTACAATGAGCAGTTCTTC. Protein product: CASSSGRRFYNEQFF.

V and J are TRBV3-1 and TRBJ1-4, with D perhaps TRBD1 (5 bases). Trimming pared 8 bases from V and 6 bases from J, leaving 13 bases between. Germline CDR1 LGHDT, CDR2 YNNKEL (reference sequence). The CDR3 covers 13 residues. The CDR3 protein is CASGWQGYEKLFF. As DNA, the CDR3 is TGTGCCAGCGGTTGGCAGGGTTATGAAAAACTGTTTTTT.

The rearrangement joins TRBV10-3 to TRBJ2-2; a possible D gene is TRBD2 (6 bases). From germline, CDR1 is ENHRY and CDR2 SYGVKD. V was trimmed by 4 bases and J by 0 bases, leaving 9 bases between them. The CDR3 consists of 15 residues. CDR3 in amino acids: CAISGGTANTGELFF. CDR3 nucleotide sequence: TGTGCCATCAGTGGCGGGACGGCGAACACCGGGGAGCTGTTTTTT.

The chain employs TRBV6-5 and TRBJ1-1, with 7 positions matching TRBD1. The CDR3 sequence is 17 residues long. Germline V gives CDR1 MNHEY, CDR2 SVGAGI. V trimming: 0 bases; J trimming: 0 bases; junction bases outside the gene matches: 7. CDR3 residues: CASSYSPHRGLNTEAFF. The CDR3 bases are TGTGCCAGCAGTTACTCGCCTCACAGGGGTCTGAACACTGAAGCTTTCTTT.

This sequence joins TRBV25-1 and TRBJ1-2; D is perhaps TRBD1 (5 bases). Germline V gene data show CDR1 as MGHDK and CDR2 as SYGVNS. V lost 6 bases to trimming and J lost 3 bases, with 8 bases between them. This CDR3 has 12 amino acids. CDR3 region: CASRGQDYGYTF. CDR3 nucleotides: TGTGCCAGCAGAGGACAAGACTATGGCTACACCTTC.

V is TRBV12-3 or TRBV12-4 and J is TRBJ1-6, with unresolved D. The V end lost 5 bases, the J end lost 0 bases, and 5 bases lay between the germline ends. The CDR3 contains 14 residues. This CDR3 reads CASSTSSYNSPLHF. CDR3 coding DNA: TGTGCCAGCAGTACGAGCTCCTATAATTCACCCCTCCACTTT.

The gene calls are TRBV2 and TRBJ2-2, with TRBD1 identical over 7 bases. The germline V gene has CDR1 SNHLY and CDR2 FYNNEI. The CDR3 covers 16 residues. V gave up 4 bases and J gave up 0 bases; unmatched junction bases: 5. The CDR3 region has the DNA TGTGCCAGCAGTGGGGCAGGGGGTACGAACACCGGGGAGCTGTTTTTT. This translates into CASSGAGGTNTGELFF.

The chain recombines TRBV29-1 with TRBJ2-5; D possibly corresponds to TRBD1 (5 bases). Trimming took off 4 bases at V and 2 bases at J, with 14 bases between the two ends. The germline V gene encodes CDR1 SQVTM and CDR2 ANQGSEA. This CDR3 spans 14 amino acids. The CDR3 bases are TGCAGCGTTGTGAGGCAGGGTCAACAAGAGACCCAGTACTTC. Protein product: CSVVRQGQQETQYF.

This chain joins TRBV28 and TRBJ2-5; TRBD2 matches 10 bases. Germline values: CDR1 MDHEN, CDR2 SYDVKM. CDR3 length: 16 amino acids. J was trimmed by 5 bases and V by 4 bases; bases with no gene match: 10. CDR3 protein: CASSSGSGGAWETQYF. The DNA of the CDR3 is TGTGCCAGCAGTTCGGGGAGCGGGGGGGCCTGGGAGACCCAGTACTTC.

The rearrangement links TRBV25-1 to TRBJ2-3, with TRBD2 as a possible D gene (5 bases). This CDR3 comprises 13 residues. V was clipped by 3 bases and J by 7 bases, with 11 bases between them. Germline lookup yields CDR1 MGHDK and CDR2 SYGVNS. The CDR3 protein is CASSDGIYHTQYF. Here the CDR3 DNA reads TGTGCCAGCAGTGACGGGATTTACCATACGCAGTATTTT.

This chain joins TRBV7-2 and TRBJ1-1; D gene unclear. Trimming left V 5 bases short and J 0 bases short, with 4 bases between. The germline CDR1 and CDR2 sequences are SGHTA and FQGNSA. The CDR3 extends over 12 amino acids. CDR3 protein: CASSVLNTEAFF. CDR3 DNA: TGTGCCAGCAGCGTATTGAACACTGAAGCTTTCTTT.

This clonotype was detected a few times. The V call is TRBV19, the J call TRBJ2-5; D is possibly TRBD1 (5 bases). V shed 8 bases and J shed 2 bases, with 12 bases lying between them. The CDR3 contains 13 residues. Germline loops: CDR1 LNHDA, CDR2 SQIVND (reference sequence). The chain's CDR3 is CASSDSGQETQYF. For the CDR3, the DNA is TGTGCCAGTTCCGACAGTGGTCAAGAGACCCAGTACTTC.

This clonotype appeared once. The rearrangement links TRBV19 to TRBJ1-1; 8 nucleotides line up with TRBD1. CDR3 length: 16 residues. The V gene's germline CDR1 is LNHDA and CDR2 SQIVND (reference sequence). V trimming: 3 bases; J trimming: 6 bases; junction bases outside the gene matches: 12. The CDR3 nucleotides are TGTGCCAGTAGTATCGAAGGAGGACAGGGTACGTCTGAAGCTTTCTTT. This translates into CASSIEGGQGTSEAFF.

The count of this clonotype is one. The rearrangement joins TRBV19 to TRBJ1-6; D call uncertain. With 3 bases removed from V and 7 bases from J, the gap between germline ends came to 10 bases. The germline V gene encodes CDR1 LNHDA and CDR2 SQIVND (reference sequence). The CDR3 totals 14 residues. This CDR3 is CASSMPRLNSPLHF. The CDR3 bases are TGTGCCAGTAGTATGCCACGGCTGAATTCACCCCTCCACTTT.

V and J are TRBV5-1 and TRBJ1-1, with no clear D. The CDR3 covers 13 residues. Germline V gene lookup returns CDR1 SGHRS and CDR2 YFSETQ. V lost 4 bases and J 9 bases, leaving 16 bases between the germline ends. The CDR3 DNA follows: TGCGCCAGCAGCGTCGAAAGGAACCGTCAAGCTTTCTTT. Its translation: CASSVERNRQAFF. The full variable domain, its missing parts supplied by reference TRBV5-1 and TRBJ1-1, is KAGVTQTPRYLIKTRGQQVTLSCSPISGHRSVSWYQQTPGQGLQFLFEYFSETQRNKGNFPGRFSGRQFSNSRSEMNVSTLELGDSALYLCASSVERNRQAFFGQGTRLTVV.